A selection of T cell receptor beta chains follows, all from one sample in a study of Ad26.COV2.S vaccination and SARS-CoV-2 variants. The method was immunoSEQ multiplex PCR; TCRdb's version includes in-frame clones alone and lacks a portion of them. The profile shows some 460,000 clones, 89% of them singletons. This specimen consisted of peripheral blood, obtained in a trial of Ad26.COV2.S vaccine versus placebo. Every receptor here comes from a person between 18 and 65 years old who received the Ad26.COV2.S COVID-19 vaccine or a placebo. Both conserved end residues are part of each CDR3. D genes are given only for firm matches. Size values are once, few and many counts, or a class for expanded clones, and some rows have none.

V gene: TRBV5-1; clone size: NA; D gene: NA; J gene: TRBJ2-2; CDR3 length: 16; CDR3 DNA: TGCGCCAGCAGCCCACCCGGGACCATGAACACCGGGGAGCTGTTTTTT; CDR3 protein: CASSPPGTMNTGELFF
V gene: TRBV28; clone size: NA; D gene: NA; J gene: TRBJ2-2; CDR3 length: 15; CDR3 DNA: TGTGCCAGCAGTTTCTGGCAGGGGCGGACCGGGGAGCTGTTTTTT; CDR3 protein: CASSFWQGRTGELFF
V gene: TRBV29-1; clone size: NA; D gene: NA; J gene: TRBJ1-1; CDR3 length: 14; CDR3 DNA: TGCAGCGTTGAGGGATTGATCGGGAACACTGAAGCTTTCTTT; CDR3 protein: CSVEGLIGNTEAFF
V gene: TRBV7-9; clone size: NA; D gene: NA; J gene: TRBJ2-2; CDR3 length: 15; CDR3 DNA: TGTGCCAGCAGCTCTGACAGGCTCAACACCGGGGAGCTGTTTTTT; CDR3 protein: CASSSDRLNTGELFF
V gene: TRBV28; clone size: NA; D gene: NA; J gene: TRBJ1-2; CDR3 length: 15; CDR3 DNA: TGTGCCAGCAGTTTCCTCTCCCCGGAGGCTGCTGGCTACACCTTC; CDR3 protein: CASSFLSPEAAGYTF
V gene: TRBV4-1; clone size: NA; D gene: NA; J gene: TRBJ1-5; CDR3 length: 15; CDR3 DNA: TGCGCCAGCAGCCAAGGATACAGTAGCAATCAGCCCCAGCATTTT; CDR3 protein: CASSQGYSSNQPQHF
V gene: TRBV4-1; clone size: NA; D gene: NA; J gene: TRBJ1-1; CDR3 length: 14; CDR3 DNA: TGCGCCAGCAGCCAAGAATATCAAGGCACTGAAGCTTTCTTT; CDR3 protein: CASSQEYQGTEAFF
V gene: TRBV5-1; clone size: NA; D gene: TRBD2; J gene: TRBJ2-5; CDR3 length: 15; CDR3 DNA: TGCGCCAGCAGCCCCCCGGGACTAGCGGGAGAGACCCAGTACTTC; CDR3 protein: CASSPPGLAGETQYF
V gene: TRBV3-1/TRBV3-2; clone size: NA; D gene: TRBD2; J gene: TRBJ2-1; CDR3 length: 14; CDR3 DNA: TGTGCCAGCAGCCTTTCTAGCGGGGACAATGAGCAGTTCTTC; CDR3 protein: CASSLSSGDNEQFF
V gene: TRBV11-2; clone size: NA; D gene: TRBD1; J gene: TRBJ2-7; CDR3 length: 17; CDR3 DNA: TGTGCCAGCAGCAAGTCGTCCGGGACAGGGGACCGCTACGAGCAGTACTTC; CDR3 protein: CASSKSSGTGDRYEQYF
V gene: TRBV28; clone size: NA; D gene: NA; J gene: TRBJ1-2; CDR3 length: 14; CDR3 DNA: TGTGCCAGCAGGGCCTTTGGGTCGGGGCTTGGCTACACCTTC; CDR3 protein: CASRAFGSGLGYTF
V gene: TRBV9; clone size: NA; D gene: TRBD1; J gene: TRBJ1-5; CDR3 length: 15; CDR3 DNA: TGTGCCAGCAGCGTAGACGGGACAGGGGTCCAGCCCCAGCATTTT; CDR3 protein: CASSVDGTGVQPQHF
V gene: TRBV19; clone size: once; D gene: TRBD1; J gene: TRBJ2-3; CDR3 length: 20; CDR3 DNA: TGTGCCAGTAGACCCCGGACAGGGGGAAGAACGAGGTTTCTTACGGATACGCAGTATTTT; CDR3 protein: CASRPRTGGRTRFLTDTQYF
V gene: TRBV25-1; clone size: NA; D gene: NA; J gene: TRBJ1-3; CDR3 length: 18; CDR3 DNA: TGTGCCAGCAGTGAAGATATTATCGGAGGGTCAGGGAGAAACACCATATATTTT; CDR3 protein: CASSEDIIGGSGRNTIYF
V gene: TRBV30; clone size: NA; D gene: NA; J gene: TRBJ1-5; CDR3 length: 13; CDR3 DNA: TGTGCCTGGAGTTCAGGTAGCAATCAGCCCCAGCATTTT; CDR3 protein: CAWSSGSNQPQHF